This T cell receptor (beta chain) was documented in a study of cytomegalovirus exposure and HLA in healthy donors. The PCR used 60 Vbeta and 13 Jbeta primers. This table comes from immunoSEQ multiplex PCR, and its TCRdb copy is limited to in-frame clones, with some not included. The table has about 170,000 clones, approximately 76% seen once. This CDR3 has 14 amino acids. Germline CDR1 and CDR2: SGDLS and YYNGEE. V was trimmed by 3 bases and J by 8 bases, leaving 15 bases between them. Material: PBMCs. The chain employs TRBV9 and TRBJ2-4, with D maybe TRBD2 (7 bases). This receptor was obtained from a woman aged 18-29 years in good health and CMV-seropositive. DNA for the CDR3: TGTGCCAGCAGCGCGGGGGGCTCGGGGTACATTCAGTACTTC. As protein: CASSAGGSGYIQYF.